A single TCR beta chain is shown here with its context. Its antigen remains unidentified. The same CDR3 also results from other DNA sequences found in this sample. Produced via immunoSEQ multiplex PCR; TCRdb's table is partial and in-frame only. The sample holds under 85,000 clones, 75% to 90% seen once. The CDR3 length is 12 residues. Germline loops: CDR1 SGDLS, CDR2 YYNGEE. Trimming removed 2 bases from V and 4 bases from J, with 6 bases in between. The data were taken from a study of T cell clones after liver transplantation. Study summary: TCRbeta sequencing after a pre-transplant mixed lymphocyte reaction identified graft-donor-reactive clones, later tracked in post-transplant blood. At least one year of complete immunosuppression withdrawal without enzymes over twice normal defined tolerance.

Findings and limits, study-wide: Compared with third party-reactive sequences, donor-reactive ones declined more, independent of withdrawal success.

The chain couples TRBV9 to TRBJ2-5, with D possibly TRBD2 on 6 matching bases. This sequence was found in a human patient who received a liver transplant. The graft donor may account for some of the T cells. Sequences were derived from CD4+ T cells from blood, sampled 12 months after liver transplant. The CDR3, as DNA: TGTGCCAGCAGCGTCGGGGGAGAGACCCAGTACTTC. Protein sequence: CASSVGGETQYF.